The 25 T cell receptor beta chains listed next were all sequenced from one sample in a study of cytomegalovirus exposure and HLA in healthy donors. Profiling relied on immunoSEQ multiplex PCR, and the TCRdb table lists in-frame clones only, not all of them. In the table there are roughly 100,000 clones, 88% of which are singletons. The specimen was PBMCs. These receptors were collected from a woman aged 18-29 years in good health and CMV-seropositive.

The CDR3 region has the DNA TGCAGCGTTGAAGACGGGACAGGGAAAAAGACCCAGTACTTC. As protein: CSVEDGTGKKTQYF. V is TRBV29-1 and J is TRBJ2-5, with TRBD1 matching 9 bases. The CDR3 runs 14 residues. Trimming removed 0 bases from V and 6 bases from J; junction bases left unmatched: 5. Germline CDR1 reads SQVTM; CDR2 reads ANQGSEA.

This clone was seen just once. Other DNA sequences of this sample code for an identical CDR3. The rearrangement links TRBV9 to TRBJ2-5, with D possibly being TRBD2 (6 bases). V shed 0 bases and J shed 5 bases, with 11 bases lying between them. Germline V gene sequence: CDR1 SGDLS, CDR2 YYNGEE. This CDR3 spans 14 amino acids. The CDR3 bases are TGTGCCAGCAGCGTAGGTGGGGGGAGGGAGACCCAGTACTTC. This codes for CASSVGGGRETQYF. The entire variable domain, with the rest obtained from reference TRBV9 and TRBJ2-5, is as follows: DSGVTQTPKHLITATGQRVTLRCSPRSGDLSVYWYQQSLDQGLQFLIQYYNGEERAKGNILERFSAQQFPDLHSELNLSSLELGDSALYFCASSVGGGRETQYFGPGTRLLVL.

The chain has TRBV7-9 and TRBJ1-1; TRBD1 matches at 7 bases. This CDR3 spans 14 amino acids. Germline V gives CDR1 SEHNR, CDR2 FQNEAQ (reference sequence). V shed 4 bases, J shed 4 bases, and the junction held 6 bases outside the gene matches. The CDR3 DNA sequence: TGTGCCAGCAGCTCTGACAGGGCCGGCACTGAAGCTTTCTTT. Translated: CASSSDRAGTEAFF. Using reference TRBV7-9 and TRBJ1-1 for the parts outside the CDR3, the full variable domain is DTGVSQNPRHKITKRGQNVTFRCDPISEHNRLYWYRQTLGQGPEFLTYFQNEAQLEKSRLLSDRFSAERPKGSFSTLEIQRTEQGDSAMYLCASSSDRAGTEAFFGQGTRLTVV.

The chain combines TRBV7-9 with TRBJ2-7, with D perhaps matching TRBD1 (5 bases). Trimming removed 5 bases from V and 5 bases from J, with 19 bases in between. The CDR3 is 15 amino acids. CDR1 and CDR2 from the germline V gene are SEHNR and FQNEAQ (reference sequence). CDR3 in amino acids: CASSPGAGILHEQYV. The CDR3 DNA reads TGTGCCAGCAGCCCTGGGGCAGGGATTTTACACGAGCAGTACGTC.

The V and J genes are TRBV5-1 and TRBJ1-2, with a tentative D call TRBD1 (5 bases). CDR1 and CDR2 from the germline V gene are SGHRS and YFSETQ. The CDR3 totals 13 residues. Deletions cut 4 bases from V and 8 bases from J, with 15 bases between. The CDR3 bases are TGCGCCAGCAGCCGGACTTTGGAGGGGGGCTACACCTTC. Translating gives CASSRTLEGGYTF.

This sequence joins TRBV6-1 and TRBJ1-5; the D gene is possibly TRBD1 (5 bases). This CDR3 has 19 amino acids. Germline V gives CDR1 MNHNS, CDR2 SASEGT. V gave up 2 bases and J gave up 0 bases, with 20 bases separating them. The CDR3 sequence: CASSEPDGVDSYSNQPQHF. DNA of the CDR3: TGTGCCAGCAGTGAACCTGATGGTGTTGACAGCTATAGCAATCAGCCCCAGCATTTT.

This clone was seen only a few times. The chain uses TRBV4-3 and TRBJ1-2, with a tentative D call TRBD1 (5 bases). CDR3 length equals 15 residues. CDR1 and CDR2 from the germline V gene are LGHNA and YSLEER. V lost 0 bases to trimming and J lost 4 bases, with 12 bases between them. The CDR3 nucleotides read TGCGCCAGCAGCCAAGATAGAACAGGCCGCTATGGCTACACCTTC. This codes for CASSQDRTGRYGYTF.

The V and J genes are TRBV7-8 and TRBJ2-2; 7 bases fit TRBD2. V was pared by 5 bases and J by 1 base, with 7 bases of the junction left unmatched. Germline lookup yields CDR1 SGHVS and CDR2 FQNEAQ. The CDR3 totals 16 residues. The CDR3 sequence is CASSGLAGENTGELFF. Written as DNA, the CDR3 is TGTGCCAGCAGCGGATTAGCGGGTGAGAACACCGGGGAGCTGTTTTTT.

This clone was observed a few times. J is TRBJ1-5 and V is TRBV10-3; D might be TRBD1 (5 bases). The CDR3 has 13 amino acids. CDR1 is ENHRY and CDR2 is SYGVKD in the germline V gene. Between the trimmed V and J ends, which lost 4 bases and 6 bases, there was a span of 10 bases. CDR3 residues: CAISVQGGQPQHF. The CDR3 DNA is TGTGCCATCAGTGTTCAGGGTGGTCAGCCCCAGCATTTT.

The chain recombines TRBV6-4 with TRBJ2-6; TRBD1 aligns across 11 bases. The CDR3 is 16 amino acids. V was clipped by 4 bases and J by 2 bases; unmatched bases: 1. Looked up from germline, CDR1 is MRHNA and CDR2 is SNTAGT. CDR3 in amino acids: CASSGTGGAGANVLTF. The CDR3 nucleotides are TGTGCCAGCAGTGGGACAGGGGGCGCTGGGGCCAACGTCCTGACTTTC.

The chain recombines TRBV19 with TRBJ1-4; TRBD1 agrees at 7 bases. The CDR3 length is 14 residues. Germline assignment: CDR1 LNHDA and CDR2 SQIVND (reference sequence). The J segment lost 3 bases and the V segment lost 7 bases, leaving 5 bases of the junction unmatched. DNA of the CDR3: TGTGCCAGTAAACTGGGGACAGCTAATGAAAAACTGTTTTTT. This translates into CASKLGTANEKLFF.

In this sample, this clone turned up once. The chain recombines TRBV5-1 with TRBJ1-3; possibly TRBD1 for D (5 bases). The CDR3 length is 15 residues. From germline, CDR1 is SGHRS and CDR2 YFSETQ. V lost 3 bases and J lost 4, with 14 bases in between. This CDR3 reads CASSYRGADGNTIYF. The CDR3 DNA reads TGCGCCAGCAGCTACCGTGGGGCGGACGGAAACACCATATATTTT.

The chain is built from TRBV7-2 and TRBJ2-7; TRBD1 agrees at 10 bases. The V gene's germline CDR1 is SGHTA and CDR2 FQGNSA. V was pared by 5 bases and J by 5 bases, with 6 bases of the junction left unmatched. This CDR3 spans 14 amino acids. CDR3 sequence: CASSTRQGAHEQYV. DNA of the CDR3: TGTGCCAGCAGCACGAGACAGGGGGCCCACGAGCAGTACGTC.

The chain combines TRBV9 with TRBJ2-5; 11 nucleotides align to TRBD2. CDR1 SGDLS and CDR2 YYNGEE come from the germline V gene. The CDR3 consists of 16 residues. Trimming cost V 0 bases and J 5 bases; bases outside gene matches: 6. The CDR3 nucleotides are TGTGCCAGCAGCGTAGGGGTAGCGGGGGGGCTGGAGACCCAGTACTTC. Translation: CASSVGVAGGLETQYF.

The J gene is TRBJ1-5, the V gene TRBV4-1; D gene unclear. This CDR3 spans 14 amino acids. Germline V CDR1 and CDR2: MGHRA, YSYEKL. V was pared by 3 bases and J by 0 bases, with 6 bases between. The CDR3 sequence: CASSQYGSNQPQHF. In DNA form, the CDR3 reads TGCGCCAGCAGCCAGTACGGTAGCAATCAGCCCCAGCATTTT.

V gene TRBV10-3 combines with J gene TRBJ1-1; no firm D call. The germline V and J ends were trimmed by 8 bases and 2 bases, with 9 bases remaining between them. The CDR3 is 12 amino acids. Germline loops: CDR1 ENHRY, CDR2 SYGVKD. The CDR3 DNA reads TGTGCCATCGCAGGCCCCAACACTGAAGCTTTCTTT. Encoded protein: CAIAGPNTEAFF.

The CDR3 bases are TGTGCCAGCAGCAGGGTTGAACGGAGCAGCGATCAGCCCCAGCATTTT. Translation: CASSRVERSSDQPQHF. The chain has TRBV2 and TRBJ1-5, with a tentative D call TRBD1 (5 bases). Per the germline V gene, CDR1 is SNHLY and CDR2 is FYNNEI. Between the trimmed V and J ends, which lost 6 bases and 5 bases, there was a span of 20 bases. The CDR3 length is 16 residues.

The V call is TRBV10-1, the J call TRBJ1-1; possibly TRBD1 for D (5 bases). Deletions cut 8 bases from V and 4 bases from J, with 20 bases between. The CDR3 covers 15 residues. CDR1 and CDR2 (germline): WNHNN, SYGVQD (reference sequence). CDR3 loop: CASLENRRGSTEAFF. The CDR3 bases are TGCGCCAGCCTAGAAAACAGGAGGGGAAGCACTGAAGCTTTCTTT.

V is TRBV18 and J is TRBJ2-7, with D tentatively TRBD2 (5 bases). The V end lost 2 bases, the J end lost 2 bases, and 13 bases lay between the germline ends. The CDR3 is made up of 15 amino acids. Germline V gene lookup returns CDR1 KGHSH and CDR2 LQKENI. CDR3 protein: CASSPTGNPPYEQYV. Written as DNA, the CDR3 is TGTGCCAGCTCACCAACGGGGAATCCTCCCTACGAGCAGTACGTC.

The CDR3: CASSSFASGGYEQYF. The CDR3 nucleotides read TGTGCCAGCAGTTCTTTTGCTAGCGGGGGCTACGAGCAGTACTTC. This chain links TRBV6-6 with TRBJ2-7; 10 bases agree with TRBD2. Germline trimming cut 4 bases from V and 3 bases from J; bases unmatched to any gene: 6. The CDR3 covers 15 residues. Germline values: CDR1 MNHNY, CDR2 SVGAGI (reference sequence).

This rearrangement joins TRBV27 to TRBJ2-3, with D unresolved. V lost 10 bases to trimming and J lost 5 bases, with 10 bases between them. Germline loops: CDR1 MNHEY, CDR2 SMNVEV (reference sequence). The CDR3 runs to 11 residues. CDR3 loop: CATSFLDTQYF. The CDR3 DNA follows: TGTGCCACCTCGTTCTTAGATACGCAGTATTTT.

The chain carries TRBV23-1 and TRBJ2-7; the D gene is possibly TRBD1 (6 bases). TRBV23-1 is classed as an ORF, of uncertain function. There are 18 residues in the CDR3. The V end lost 1 base, the J end lost 6 bases, and 25 bases lay between the germline ends. CDR3 bases: TGCGCCAGCAGTCAATGCTTACCACCCGGACAGATGGCGCTCGAGCAGTACTTC. Amino acid sequence: CASSQCLPPGQMALEQYF.

The DNA of the CDR3 is TGCAGCGCGGAGCAGAGCACAGATACGCAGTATTTT. Its protein product is CSAEQSTDTQYF. The chain recombines TRBV29-1 with TRBJ2-3; D is uncertain. This CDR3 has 12 amino acids. The germline V and J ends were trimmed by 7 bases and 0 bases, with 8 bases remaining between them. Germline assignment: CDR1 SQVTM and CDR2 ANQGSEA.

This clone was detected once. This chain connects TRBV13 to TRBJ1-4; D is unresolved. With 2 bases removed from V and 2 bases from J, the gap between germline ends came to 9 bases. The CDR3 runs 15 residues. The V gene's germline CDR1 is PRHDT and CDR2 FYEKMQ (reference sequence). CDR3 sequence: CASSLYRETNEKLFF. CDR3 DNA sequence: TGTGCCAGCAGCTTATATCGGGAGACTAATGAAAAACTGTTTTTT. Complete variable domain (other parts from reference TRBV13 and TRBJ1-4): AAGVIQSPRHLIKEKRETATLKCYPIPRHDTVYWYQQGPGQDPQFLISFYEKMQSDKGSIPDRFSAQQFSDYHSELNMSSLELGDSALYFCASSLYRETNEKLFFGSGTQLSVL.

The chain links TRBV6-5 to TRBJ1-2, with no clear D. CDR1 and CDR2 from the germline V gene are MNHEY and SVGAGI. This CDR3 spans 14 amino acids. V was pared by 2 bases and J by 4 bases, with 11 bases between. CDR3 loop: CASSYGPGSYGYTF. CDR3 in DNA: TGTGCCAGCAGTTACGGGCCGGGGAGCTATGGCTACACCTTC.